These 18 T cell receptor beta chains were sequenced from one sample in a study of cytomegalovirus exposure and HLA in healthy donors. The primer mix had 60 Vbeta and 13 Jbeta primers. Assay used: immunoSEQ multiplex PCR; TCRdb lists only in-frame clones, some missing. The sample includes over 30,000 clones, 65% to 70% of them seen just once. The sample comprised PBMCs. The receptors derive from a man between 40 and 49 years old in good health and CMV-seropositive.

The chain recombines TRBV29-1 with TRBJ2-2; 13 positions agree with TRBD2. The CDR3 totals 16 residues. Trimming removed 4 bases from V and 1 base from J; junction bases left unmatched: 3. The germline V gene encodes CDR1 SQVTM and CDR2 ANQGSEA. The DNA of the CDR3 is TGCAGCGTTGGAGGACTAGCGGGGGTGAACACCGGGGAGCTGTTTTTT. Its translation: CSVGGLAGVNTGELFF.

V usage is TRBV6-5 and J usage is TRBJ1-1, with TRBD1 matching 10 bases. Germline V lookup: CDR1 MNHEY, CDR2 SVGAGI. V dropped 0 bases and J dropped 4; count of bases not matched to a gene: 2. The CDR3 has 15 amino acids. CDR3 sequence (DNA): TGTGCCAGCAGTTACTCGGGACAGGGGCGCACTGAAGCTTTCTTT. Translating gives CASSYSGQGRTEAFF.

The chain links TRBV28 to TRBJ2-7, with D possibly matching TRBD1 (6 bases). This CDR3 has 14 residues. V was pared by 4 bases and J by 2 bases, with 12 bases between. Germline lookup yields CDR1 MDHEN and CDR2 SYDVKM. Written as DNA, the CDR3 is TGTGCCAGCAGTTCGGGACATCGCCCCTACGAGCAGTACTTC. Protein product: CASSSGHRPYEQYF.

This sequence joins TRBV7-2 and TRBJ1-1; maybe TRBD1 (5 bases). Germline CDR1 is SGHTA and CDR2 is FQGNSA. There are 13 residues in the CDR3. V was trimmed by 5 bases and J by 2 bases, leaving 9 bases between them. CDR3 residues: CASSVRANTEAFF. DNA for the CDR3: TGTGCCAGCAGCGTCAGGGCTAACACTGAAGCTTTCTTT.

A word on this clone: Germline is not matched at one junction end, which may reflect a read error. This sequence joins TRBV29-1 and TRBJ1-2; D possibly corresponds to TRBD1 (5 bases). The CDR3 consists of 8 residues. Per germline, CDR1 SQVTM and CDR2 ANQGSEA. The CDR3 DNA reads as TGCAGCGTTGACAGGGTGAACTTC. Translation: CSVDRVNF.

The J gene is TRBJ1-2, the V gene TRBV9; 7 nucleotides align to TRBD1. Trimming took 4 bases from V and 2 from J; bases not matched to a gene: 8. Germline values: CDR1 SGDLS, CDR2 YYNGEE. The length of the CDR3 is 15 residues. CDR3 amino acids: CASSKEGDRNYGYTF. As DNA, the CDR3 is TGTGCCAGCAGCAAAGAGGGGGACAGAAACTATGGCTACACCTTC.

The chain combines TRBV6-6 with TRBJ2-5; unclear D gene. CDR1 MNHNY and CDR2 SVGAGI come from the germline V gene (reference sequence). V lost 5 bases and J 5 bases, leaving 6 bases between the germline ends. The CDR3 extends over 11 amino acids. The CDR3 sequence is CASSPRETQYF. The DNA of the CDR3 is TGTGCCAGCAGTCCTAGGGAGACCCAGTACTTC.

V is TRBV4-1 and J is TRBJ1-1; 8 bases are shared with TRBD1. The germline V gene encodes CDR1 MGHRA and CDR2 YSYEKL. V shed 8 bases, J shed 3 bases, and the junction held 5 bases outside the gene matches. There are 13 residues in the CDR3. DNA of the CDR3: TGCGCCAGCCAGCAGGGGGCTTACACTGAAGCTTTCTTT. Translation gives CASQQGAYTEAFF.

This clone was counted a few times. The chain uses TRBV4-1 and TRBJ2-5; weak D call: TRBD2 (6 bases). The V end lost 0 bases, the J end lost 5 bases, and 13 bases lay between the germline ends. This CDR3 spans 15 amino acids. Per germline, CDR1 MGHRA and CDR2 YSYEKL. The CDR3 DNA reads as TGCGCCAGCAGCCAAGACGGCGGGGCCAGTGAGACCCAGTACTTC. It encodes CASSQDGGASETQYF.

This clone showed up just a few times. The chain couples TRBV9 to TRBJ1-1; D is perhaps TRBD1 (5 bases). This CDR3 is 13 amino acids long. Germline V gene sequence: CDR1 SGDLS, CDR2 YYNGEE. V lost 2 bases to trimming and J lost 7 bases, with 12 bases between them. This chain's CDR3 is CASSVGRGVEAFF. The DNA for the CDR3 is TGTGCCAGCAGCGTGGGTCGGGGGGTTGAAGCTTTCTTT.

The gene calls are TRBV9 and TRBJ2-1; weak D call: TRBD2 (6 bases). The V end lost 0 bases, the J end lost 4 bases, and 17 bases lay between the germline ends. In germline, CDR1 is SGDLS, CDR2 YYNGEE. This CDR3 is 17 amino acids long. In DNA, the CDR3 is TGTGCCAGCAGCGTAGAAGGAGGGTTAAGGTTTTACAATGAGCAGTTCTTC. It is translated as CASSVEGGLRFYNEQFF.

This clone was recorded a few times. The chain joins TRBV7-2 to TRBJ1-1; 7 bases agree with TRBD1. The germline CDR1 and CDR2 sequences are SGHTA and FQGNSA. This CDR3 has 14 residues. V shed 3 bases, J shed 0 bases, and the junction held 1 base outside the gene matches. CDR3 coding DNA: TGTGCCAGCAGCTTGGGACAGTTGAACACTGAAGCTTTCTTT. Translated: CASSLGQLNTEAFF. Filled out from reference TRBV7-2 and TRBJ1-1, the complete variable domain reads GAGVSQSPSNKVTEKGKDVELRCDPISGHTALYWYRQSLGQGLEFLIYFQGNSAPDKSGLPSDRFSAERTGGSVSTLTIQRTQQEDSAVYLCASSLGQLNTEAFFGQGTRLTVV.

In its sample, this clone was seen a few times. This chain links TRBV7-9 with TRBJ2-2; possible D gene TRBD2, 5 bases. Trimming took 6 bases from V and 4 from J, leaving 12 bases between them. The CDR3 is made up of 14 amino acids. Germline CDR1 and CDR2: SEHNR and FQNEAQ (reference sequence). The CDR3 spells CASRPPGTTGELFF. The DNA for the CDR3 is TGTGCCAGCAGGCCCCCGGGAACCACCGGGGAGCTGTTTTTT.

In its sample, this clone was seen a few times. This chain joins TRBV6-4 and TRBJ2-1; TRBD2 matches 9 bases. This CDR3 spans 15 amino acids. CDR1 and CDR2 (germline): MRHNA, SNTAGT. The trim removed 2 bases at V and 9 bases at J, leaving 8 bases unmatched. CDR3 residues: CASSDGGSGGTEQFF. CDR3 nucleotide sequence: TGTGCCAGCAGTGACGGTGGTAGCGGGGGTACTGAGCAGTTCTTC.

The gene calls are TRBV2 and TRBJ1-2; 9 bases are a match to TRBD1. The V and J ends lost 6 bases and 10 bases, in that order; junction bases with no gene match: 9. From germline, CDR1 is SNHLY and CDR2 FYNNEI. This CDR3 is built from 13 residues. The CDR3 nucleotides read TGTGCCAGCAGAGAACAGGGGGCAGTTGCCTACACCTTC. This encodes CASREQGAVAYTF.

This chain joins TRBV5-1 and TRBJ1-6; TRBD1 agrees at 7 bases. Germline loops: CDR1 SGHRS, CDR2 YFSETQ. The CDR3 covers 16 residues. Trimming cost V 4 bases and J 5 bases; bases outside gene matches: 9. This CDR3 reads CASSEARGTDNSPLHF. The CDR3 DNA follows: TGCGCCAGCAGCGAGGCCAGGGGGACCGATAATTCACCCCTCCACTTT.

This clone came up a few times. This chain links TRBV5-6 with TRBJ2-2; TRBD1 is a possible D gene (6 bases). Germline V lookup: CDR1 SGHDT, CDR2 YYEEEE. V was pared by 0 bases and J by 7 bases, with 16 bases between. CDR3 length: 16 amino acids. CDR3 sequence: CASSLGPTGLGGELFF. Here the CDR3 DNA reads TGTGCCAGCAGCTTGGGGCCAACAGGGTTAGGCGGGGAGCTGTTTTTT.

The CDR3 DNA follows: TGTGCCAGCAGCGCTTTGGGGAGCTCCTACGAGCAGTACTTC. Translated, it gives CASSALGSSYEQYF. The chain carries TRBV9 and TRBJ2-7, with D maybe TRBD2 (5 bases). From germline, CDR1 is SGDLS and CDR2 YYNGEE. Trimming stripped 3 bases from V and 0 bases from J, with 10 bases between. The CDR3 covers 14 residues. Using reference TRBV9 and TRBJ2-7 for the parts outside the CDR3, the full variable domain is DSGVTQTPKHLITATGQRVTLRCSPRSGDLSVYWYQQSLDQGLQFLIQYYNGEERAKGNILERFSAQQFPDLHSELNLSSLELGDSALYFCASSALGSSYEQYFGPGTRLTVT.